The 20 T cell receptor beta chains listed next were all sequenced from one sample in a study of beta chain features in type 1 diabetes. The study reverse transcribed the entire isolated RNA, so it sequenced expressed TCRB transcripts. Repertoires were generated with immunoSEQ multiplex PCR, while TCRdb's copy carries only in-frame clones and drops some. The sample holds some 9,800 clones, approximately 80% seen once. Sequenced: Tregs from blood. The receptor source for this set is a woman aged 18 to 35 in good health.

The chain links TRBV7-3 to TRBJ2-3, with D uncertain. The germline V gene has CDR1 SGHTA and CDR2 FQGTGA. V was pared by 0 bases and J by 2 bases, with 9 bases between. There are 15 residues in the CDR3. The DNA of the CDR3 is TGTGCCAGCAGCTTAACAGCGCACGACACAGATACGCAGTATTTT. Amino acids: CASSLTAHDTDTQYF.

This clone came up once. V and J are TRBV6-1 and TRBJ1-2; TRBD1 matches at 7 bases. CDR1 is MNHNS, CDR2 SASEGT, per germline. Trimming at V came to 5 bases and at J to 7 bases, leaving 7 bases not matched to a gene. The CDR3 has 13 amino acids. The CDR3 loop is CASSTPTGTGYTF. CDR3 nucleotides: TGTGCCAGCAGTACCCCGACAGGGACTGGCTACACCTTC.

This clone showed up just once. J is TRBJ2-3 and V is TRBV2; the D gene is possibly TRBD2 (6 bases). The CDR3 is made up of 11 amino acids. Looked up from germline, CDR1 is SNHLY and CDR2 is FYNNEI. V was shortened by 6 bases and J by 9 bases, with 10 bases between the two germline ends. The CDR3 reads CASRSGDTQYF. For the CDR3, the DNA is TGTGCCAGCAGATCGGGGGACACGCAGTATTTT.

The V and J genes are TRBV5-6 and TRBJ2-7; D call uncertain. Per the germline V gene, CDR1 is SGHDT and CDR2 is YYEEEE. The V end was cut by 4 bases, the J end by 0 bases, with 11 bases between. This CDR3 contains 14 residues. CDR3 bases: TGTGCCAGCAGCCCCCGGCAGGACTCCTACGAGCAGTACTTC. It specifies CASSPRQDSYEQYF.

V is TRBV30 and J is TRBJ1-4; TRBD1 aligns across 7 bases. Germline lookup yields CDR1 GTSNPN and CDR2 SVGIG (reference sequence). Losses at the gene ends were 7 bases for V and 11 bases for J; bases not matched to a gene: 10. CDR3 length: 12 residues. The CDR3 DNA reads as TGTGCCTCGGACAGGAGTGGAGGGAAACTGTTTTTT. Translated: CASDRSGGKLFF. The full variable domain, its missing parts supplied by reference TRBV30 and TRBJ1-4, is SQTIHQWPATLVQPVGSPLSLECTVEGTSNPNLYWYRQAAGRGLQLLFYSVGIGQISSEVPQNLSASRPQDRQFILSSKKLLLSDSGFYLCASDRSGGKLFFGSGTQLSVL.

DNA for the CDR3: TGTGCCAGCAGCTTGATCGACGGGAGGGCTGAAGCTTTCTTT. Translation: CASSLIDGRAEAFF. The chain uses TRBV5-8 and TRBJ1-1; D is undetermined. This CDR3 spans 14 amino acids. V dropped 1 base and J dropped 6 bases, with 13 bases sitting between them. Germline CDR1 is SGHTS and CDR2 is YDEGEE. Full variable domain (outside the CDR3, taken from reference TRBV5-8 and TRBJ1-1): EAGVTQSPTHLIKTRGQQATLRCSPISGHTSVYWYQQALGLGLQFLLWYDEGEERNRGNFPPRFSGRQFPNYSSELNVNALELEDSALYLCASSLIDGRAEAFFGQGTRLTVV.

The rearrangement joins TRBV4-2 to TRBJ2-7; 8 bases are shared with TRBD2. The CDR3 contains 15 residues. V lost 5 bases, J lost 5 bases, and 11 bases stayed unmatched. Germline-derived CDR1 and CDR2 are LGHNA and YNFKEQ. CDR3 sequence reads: CASSAPAGGLDEQYF. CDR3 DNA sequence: TGTGCCAGCAGCGCTCCCGCGGGAGGCCTCGACGAGCAGTACTTC.

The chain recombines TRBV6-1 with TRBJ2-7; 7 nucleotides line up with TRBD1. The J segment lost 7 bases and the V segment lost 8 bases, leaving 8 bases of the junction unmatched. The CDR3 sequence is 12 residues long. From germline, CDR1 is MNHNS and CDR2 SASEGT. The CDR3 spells CASAGGTWEQYF. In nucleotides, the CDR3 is TGTGCCAGCGCAGGGGGTACTTGGGAGCAGTACTTC.

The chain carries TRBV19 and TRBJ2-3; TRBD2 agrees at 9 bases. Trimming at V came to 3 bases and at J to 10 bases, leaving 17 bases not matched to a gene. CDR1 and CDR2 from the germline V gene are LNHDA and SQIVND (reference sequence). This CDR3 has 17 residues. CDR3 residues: CASSIPLLAGSTMAQYF. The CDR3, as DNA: TGTGCCAGTAGTATTCCCCTTCTAGCGGGGAGCACAATGGCGCAGTATTTT.

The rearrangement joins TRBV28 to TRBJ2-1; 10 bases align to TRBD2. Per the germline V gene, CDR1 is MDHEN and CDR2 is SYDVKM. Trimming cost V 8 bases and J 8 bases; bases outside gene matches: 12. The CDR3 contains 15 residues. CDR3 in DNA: TGTGCCAGCTCCAAGCGGGGGGGCCATCTCGATGAGCAGTTCTTC. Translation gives CASSKRGGHLDEQFF.

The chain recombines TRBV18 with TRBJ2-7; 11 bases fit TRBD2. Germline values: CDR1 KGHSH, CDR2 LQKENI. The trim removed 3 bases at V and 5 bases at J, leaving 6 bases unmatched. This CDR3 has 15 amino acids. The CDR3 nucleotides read TGTGCCAGCTCACCGGTACTAGCGGGAGACAACGAGCAGTACTTC. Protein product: CASSPVLAGDNEQYF.

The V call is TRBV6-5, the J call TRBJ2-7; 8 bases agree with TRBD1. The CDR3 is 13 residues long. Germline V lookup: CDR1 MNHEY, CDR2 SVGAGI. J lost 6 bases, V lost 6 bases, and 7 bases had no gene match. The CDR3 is CASRSRGRGEQYF. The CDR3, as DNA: TGTGCCAGCAGGTCCAGGGGGCGCGGCGAGCAGTACTTC.

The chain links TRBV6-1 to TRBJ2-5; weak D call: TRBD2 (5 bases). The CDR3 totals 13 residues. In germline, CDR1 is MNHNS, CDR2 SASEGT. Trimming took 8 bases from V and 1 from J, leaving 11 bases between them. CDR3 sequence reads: CASGREGQETQYF. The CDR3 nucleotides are TGTGCCAGCGGGAGAGAGGGCCAAGAGACCCAGTACTTC.

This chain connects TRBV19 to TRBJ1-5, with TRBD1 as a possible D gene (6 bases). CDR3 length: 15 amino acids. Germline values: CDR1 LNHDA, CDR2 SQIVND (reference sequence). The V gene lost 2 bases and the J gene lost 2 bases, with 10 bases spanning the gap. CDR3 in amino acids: CASSIIGGGNQPQHF. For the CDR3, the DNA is TGTGCCAGTAGTATAATTGGGGGCGGCAATCAGCCCCAGCATTTT.

The CDR3 DNA sequence: TGCGCCAGCAGCTCGGGACTACCCCCCAATGAGCAGTTCTTC. This sequence encodes CASSSGLPPNEQFF. The V gene is TRBV5-1, the J gene TRBJ2-1; the match to TRBD2 covers 7 bases. After removal of 3 bases from V and 6 bases from J, the junction contained 6 bases not matched to a gene. Germline V gives CDR1 SGHRS, CDR2 YFSETQ. The CDR3 covers 14 residues.

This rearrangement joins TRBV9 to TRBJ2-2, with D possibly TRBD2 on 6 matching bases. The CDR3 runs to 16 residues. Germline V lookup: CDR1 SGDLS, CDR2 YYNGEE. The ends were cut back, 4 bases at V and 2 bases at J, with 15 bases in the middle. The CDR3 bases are TGTGCCAGCAGCTTCAGCTCCGGGACTAACACCGGGGAGCTGTTTTTT. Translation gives CASSFSSGTNTGELFF.

CDR3 nucleotides: TGCAGCGCCGCGGCCGGGTACGAGCAGTACTTC. It specifies CSAAAGYEQYF. The genes are TRBV29-1 and TRBJ2-7; no definite D call. Germline V gives CDR1 SQVTM, CDR2 ANQGSEA. V was pared by 7 bases and J by 4 bases, with 11 bases between. The CDR3 loop spans 11 amino acids.

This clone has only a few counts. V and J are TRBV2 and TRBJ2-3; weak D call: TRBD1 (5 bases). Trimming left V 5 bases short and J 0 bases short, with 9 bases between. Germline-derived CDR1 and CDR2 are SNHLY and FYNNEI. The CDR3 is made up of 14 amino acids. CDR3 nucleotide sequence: TGTGCCAGCAGTCCGGACACGAGCACAGATACGCAGTATTTT. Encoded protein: CASSPDTSTDTQYF.

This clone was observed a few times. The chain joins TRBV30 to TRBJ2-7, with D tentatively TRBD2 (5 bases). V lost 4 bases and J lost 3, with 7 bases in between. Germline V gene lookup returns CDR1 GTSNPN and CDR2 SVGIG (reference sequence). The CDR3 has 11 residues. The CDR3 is CAWTGNYEQYF. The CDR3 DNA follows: TGTGCCTGGACGGGAAACTACGAGCAGTACTTC.

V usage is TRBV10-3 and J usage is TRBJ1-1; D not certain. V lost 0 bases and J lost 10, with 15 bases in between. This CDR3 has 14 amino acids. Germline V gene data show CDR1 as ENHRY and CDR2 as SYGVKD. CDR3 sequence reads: CAISESGVNIGAFF. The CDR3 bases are TGTGCCATCAGTGAGTCGGGAGTGAATATCGGAGCTTTCTTT.